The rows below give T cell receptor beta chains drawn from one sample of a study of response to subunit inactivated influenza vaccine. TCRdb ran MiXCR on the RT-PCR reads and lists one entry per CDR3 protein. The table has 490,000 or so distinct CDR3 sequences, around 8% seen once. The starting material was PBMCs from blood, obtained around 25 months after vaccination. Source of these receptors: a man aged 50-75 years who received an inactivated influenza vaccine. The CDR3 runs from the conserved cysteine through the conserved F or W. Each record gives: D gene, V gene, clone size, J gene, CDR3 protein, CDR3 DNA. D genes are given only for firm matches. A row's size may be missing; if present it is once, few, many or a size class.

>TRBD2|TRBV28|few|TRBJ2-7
CASRRGLAGVEQYF
TGTGCCAGCAGACGTGGACTAGCGGGAGTCGAGCAGTACTTC
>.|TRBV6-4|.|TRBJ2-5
CASIGCLQETQYF
TGTGCCAGCATAGGGTGCCTCCAAGAGACCCAGTACTTC
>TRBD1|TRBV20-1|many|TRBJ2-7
CSARSTGGPSYEQYF
TGCAGTGCTAGATCGACAGGGGGTCCCTCCTACGAGCAGTACTTC
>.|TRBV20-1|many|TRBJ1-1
CSARLQGMNTEAFF
TGCAGTGCTAGGTTACAGGGCATGAACACTGAAGCTTTCTTT
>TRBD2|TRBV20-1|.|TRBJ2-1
CSAGTSWMSSYNEQFF
TGCAGTGCCGGGACTAGCTGGATGAGCTCCTACAATGAGCAGTTCTTC
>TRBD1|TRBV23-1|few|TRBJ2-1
CASSRVTGGRGEQFF
TGCGCCAGCAGTCGCGTGACAGGGGGCCGCGGTGAGCAGTTCTTC
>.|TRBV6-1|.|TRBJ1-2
CASSEGFGGYTF
TGTGCCAGCAGTGAGGGTTTCGGCGGCTACACCTTC
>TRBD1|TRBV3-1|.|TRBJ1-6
CASSRLQGARGNSPLHF
TGTGCCAGCAGCCGCCTACAGGGGGCGCGGGGTAATTCACCCCTCCACTTT
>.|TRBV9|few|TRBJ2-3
CASSVAQPSDTQYF
TGTGCCAGCAGCGTAGCTCAGCCCTCAGATACGCAGTATTTT
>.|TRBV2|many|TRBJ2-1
CASSVLRGSGQAGEQFF
TGTGCCAGCAGTGTCCTCAGGGGTAGCGGCCAGGCGGGTGAGCAGTTCTTC
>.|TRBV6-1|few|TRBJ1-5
CASSEALQGYQPQHF
TGTGCCAGCAGTGAAGCGCTTCAGGGATATCAGCCCCAGCATTTT
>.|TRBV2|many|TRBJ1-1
CASSEPGRGTEAFF
TGTGCCAGCAGTGAACCGGGAAGGGGGACTGAAGCTTTCTTT
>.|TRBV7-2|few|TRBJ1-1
CASSTGQPPLAAFF
TGTGCCAGCAGCACTGGACAGCCGCCTCTAGCAGCTTTCTTT
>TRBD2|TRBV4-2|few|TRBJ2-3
CASSQTGTSGRGPDTQYF
TGTGCCAGCAGCCAGACCGGGACTAGCGGGAGAGGCCCAGATACGCAGTATTTT
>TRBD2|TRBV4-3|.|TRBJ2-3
CASSQDAGGFSDTQYF
TGCGCCAGCAGCCAAGACGCGGGGGGCTTCTCAGATACGCAGTATTTT
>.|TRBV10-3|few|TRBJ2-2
CAISPLWETGELFF
TGTGCCATCAGTCCCCTTTGGGAGACCGGGGAGCTGTTTTTT
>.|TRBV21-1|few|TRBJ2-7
CASSKFYGSTYEQYF
TGTGCCAGCAGCAAATTTTATGGCAGCACCTACGAGCAGTACTTC
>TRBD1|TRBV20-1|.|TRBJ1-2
CSAFNRGTYGYTF
TGCAGTGCTTTCAACAGGGGCACCTATGGCTACACCTTC
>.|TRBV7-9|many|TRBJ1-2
CASSPTGISPNYGYTF
TGTGCCAGCAGCCCCACAGGGATCTCGCCTAACTATGGCTACACCTTC
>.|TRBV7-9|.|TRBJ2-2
CASSTSPGDTGELFF
TGTGCCAGCAGCACCTCCCCAGGGGACACCGGGGAGCTGTTTTTT
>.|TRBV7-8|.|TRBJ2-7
CASQAGRTMYEQYEQYF
TGTGCCAGCCAAGCGGGCAGGACCATGTACGAGCAGTACGAGCAGTACTTC
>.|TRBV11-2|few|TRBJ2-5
CASSLDVWGQETQYF
TGTGCCAGCAGCTTAGATGTGTGGGGTCAAGAGACCCAGTACTTC
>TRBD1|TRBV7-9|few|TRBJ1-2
CASSLGGTGGIYGYTF
TGTGCCAGCAGCTTAGGGGGGACAGGGGGCATCTATGGCTACACCTTC
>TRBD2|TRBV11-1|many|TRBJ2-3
CASSRYTSGAGDTQYF
TGTGCCAGCAGCCGCTATACTAGCGGTGCCGGGGATACGCAGTATTTT
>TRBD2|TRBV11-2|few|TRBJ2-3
CASSLRTSGAASTDTQYF
TGTGCCAGCAGCTTACGGACTAGCGGGGCGGCTAGCACAGATACGCAGTATTTT
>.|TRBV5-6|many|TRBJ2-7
CASSLVSAYEQYF
TGTGCCAGCAGCTTGGTTTCGGCATACGAGCAGTACTTC
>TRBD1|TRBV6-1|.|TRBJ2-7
CASSGGQGKGVVF
TGTGCCAGCAGTGGGGGACAGGGAAAAGGAGTGGTCTTC
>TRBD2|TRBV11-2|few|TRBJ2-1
CASRLAGGLYNEQFF
TGTGCCAGCAGGTTAGCGGGGGGCCTATACAATGAGCAGTTCTTC
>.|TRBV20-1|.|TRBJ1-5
CSARDSVASDSNQPQHF
TGCAGTGCTAGAGATAGTGTGGCATCTGATAGCAATCAGCCCCAGCATTTT
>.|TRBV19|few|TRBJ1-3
CASGRGGKLGNTIYF
TGTGCCAGTGGGCGTGGAGGGAAGCTCGGAAACACCATATATTTT
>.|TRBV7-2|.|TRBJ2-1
CASSLMFGSYNEQFF
TGTGCCAGCAGCTTAATGTTCGGTTCCTACAATGAGCAGTTCTTC
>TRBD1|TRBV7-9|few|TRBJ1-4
CASSAGQVVGEKLFF
TGTGCCAGCAGCGCGGGACAGGTGGTCGGGGAAAAACTGTTTTTT
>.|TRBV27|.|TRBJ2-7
CASSLVGRGDEQYF
TGTGCCAGCAGTTTAGTTGGCAGGGGGGACGAGCAGTACTTC
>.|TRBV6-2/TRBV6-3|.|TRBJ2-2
CASSYSSRANTGELFF
TGTGCCAGCAGTTACTCTTCCAGAGCGAACACCGGGGAGCTGTTTTTT
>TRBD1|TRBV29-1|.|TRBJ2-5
CSVARAGQGQETQYF
TGCAGCGTAGCCCGGGCGGGACAGGGACAAGAGACCCAGTACTTC
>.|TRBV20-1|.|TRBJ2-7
CSASPLGGFQYF
TGCAGTGCTAGTCCGCTAGGTGGCTTCCAGTACTTC
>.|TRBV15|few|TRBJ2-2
CATSRDLRIRDGELFF
TGTGCCACCAGCAGAGATCTTAGGATTCGGGACGGGGAGCTGTTTTTT
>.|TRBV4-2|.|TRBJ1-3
CASSHPGVRSGNTIYF
TGTGCCAGCAGCCACCCAGGCGTGAGATCTGGAAACACCATATATTTT
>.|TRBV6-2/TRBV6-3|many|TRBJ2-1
CASSYPVSNEQFF
TGTGCCAGCAGTTACCCCGTCAGCAATGAGCAGTTCTTC
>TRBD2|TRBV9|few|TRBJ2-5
CASSEGLVQYF
TGTGCCAGCAGCGAGGGACTAGTGCAGTACTTC
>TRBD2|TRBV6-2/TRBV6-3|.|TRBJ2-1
CASSYAGGRANEQFF
TGTGCCAGCAGTTACGCGGGCGGGAGAGCGAATGAGCAGTTCTTC
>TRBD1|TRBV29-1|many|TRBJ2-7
CSVVSGVRGLNEQYF
TGCAGCGTTGTGAGTGGCGTCAGGGGGCTCAACGAGCAGTACTTC
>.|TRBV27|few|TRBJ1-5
CASSLSGLRNQPQHF
TGTGCCAGCAGTTTATCAGGGCTCCGCAATCAGCCCCAGCATTTT
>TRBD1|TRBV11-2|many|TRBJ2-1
CASSHRGYEQFF
TGTGCCAGCAGCCACAGGGGGTATGAGCAGTTCTTC
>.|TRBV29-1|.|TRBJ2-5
CSGRQGMYQETQYF
TGCAGCGGGCGACAAGGAATGTACCAAGAGACCCAGTACTTC
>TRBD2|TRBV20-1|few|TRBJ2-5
CSARGTSGRRGTQYF
TGCAGTGCTAGGGGGACTAGCGGGAGGAGGGGGACCCAGTACTTC
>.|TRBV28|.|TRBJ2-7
CASSFQGRRGEQYF
TGTGCCAGCAGTTTTCAGGGCCGGCGGGGCGAGCAGTACTTC
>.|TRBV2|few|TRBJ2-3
CASGTGPDTQYF
TGTGCCAGCGGTACAGGACCAGATACGCAGTATTTT
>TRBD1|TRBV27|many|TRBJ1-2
CASSLYQGDIYGYTF
TGTGCCAGCAGTTTGTATCAGGGGGACATCTATGGCTACACCTTC
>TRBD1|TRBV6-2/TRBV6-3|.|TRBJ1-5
CASRHRTGWEVDQPQHF
TGTGCCAGCAGACACAGGACAGGGTGGGAGGTCGATCAGCCCCAGCATTTT
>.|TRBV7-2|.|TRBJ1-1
CASSSTDDTEAFF
TGTGCCAGCAGCTCAACCGATGACACTGAAGCTTTCTTT
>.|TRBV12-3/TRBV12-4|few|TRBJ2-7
CASSLSDLGEQYF
TGTGCCAGCAGTTTATCAGATTTGGGTGAGCAGTACTTC
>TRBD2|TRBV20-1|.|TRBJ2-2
CSASRPSGRTVNTGELFF
TGCAGTGCTAGTAGGCCTAGCGGGAGAACGGTGAACACCGGGGAGCTGTTTTTT
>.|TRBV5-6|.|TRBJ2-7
CASSSQGTSYEQYF
TGTGCCAGCAGCTCTCAGGGGACCTCCTACGAGCAGTACTTC